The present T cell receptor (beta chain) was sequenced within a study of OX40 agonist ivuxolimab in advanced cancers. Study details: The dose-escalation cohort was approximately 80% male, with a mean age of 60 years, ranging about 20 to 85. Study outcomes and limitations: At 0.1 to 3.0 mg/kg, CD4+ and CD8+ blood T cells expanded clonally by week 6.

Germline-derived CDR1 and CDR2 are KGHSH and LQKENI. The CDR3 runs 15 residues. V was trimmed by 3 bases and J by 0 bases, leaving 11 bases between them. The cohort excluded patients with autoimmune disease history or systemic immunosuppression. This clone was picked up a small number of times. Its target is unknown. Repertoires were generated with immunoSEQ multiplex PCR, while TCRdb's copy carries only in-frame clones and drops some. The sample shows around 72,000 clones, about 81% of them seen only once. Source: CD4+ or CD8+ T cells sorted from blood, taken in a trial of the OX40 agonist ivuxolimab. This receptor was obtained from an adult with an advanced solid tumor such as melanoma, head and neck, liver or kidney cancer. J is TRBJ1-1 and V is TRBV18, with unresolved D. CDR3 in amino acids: CASSPPNPLNTEAFF. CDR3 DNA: TGTGCCAGCTCACCCCCCAATCCCTTGAACACTGAAGCTTTCTTT.